Shown below are 18 T cell receptor beta chains from a single sample sequenced in a study of monozygotic twins with inflammatory bowel disease. TCRdb re-called the 5' RACE reads; every CDR3 protein appears as one record, without DNA. The table for this sample gives 300,000 to 400,000 distinct CDR3 sequences. The sample comprised blood. These receptors were taken from a human donor with ulcerative colitis or Crohn's disease, or a healthy co-twin of an affected twin (not recorded which).

The chain combines TRBV6-2 or TRBV6-3 with TRBJ2-2; there is no DNA to check the TCRdb D call of TRBD1. The CDR3 is 15 residues long. Germline V lookup: CDR1 MNHEY, CDR2 SVGEGT. CDR3 residues: CASSHRTTNTGELFF.

The genes are TRBV6-5 and TRBJ2-7. From germline, CDR1 is MNHEY and CDR2 SVGAGI. This CDR3 comprises 14 residues. CDR3 in amino acids: CASSYSALTYEQYF.

CDR3 residues: CASSWSPADQPQHF. The V gene is TRBV27, the J gene TRBJ1-5; the D call of TRBD1 rests on TCRdb alone, since no DNA is present to check it. Germline V gene data show CDR1 as MNHEY and CDR2 as SMNVEV (reference sequence). The CDR3 runs 14 residues.

The J gene is TRBJ1-5, the V gene TRBV7-9. CDR1 and CDR2 from the germline V gene are SEHNR and FQNEAQ (reference sequence). CDR3 length: 12 amino acids. This CDR3 is CASSFDNQPQHF.

The genes are TRBV5-1 and TRBJ1-4; TCRdb outputs TRBD1, but without DNA this stays unchecked. From germline, CDR1 is SGHRS and CDR2 YFSETQ. The CDR3 has 14 amino acids. The CDR3 reads CASSLTGANEKLFF. The full variable domain, in which reference TRBV5-1 and TRBJ1-4 provide the parts outside the CDR3, is KAGVTQTPRYLIKTRGQQVTLSCSPISGHRSVSWYQQTPGQGLQFLFEYFSETQRNKGNFPGRFSGRQFSNSRSEMNVSTLELGDSALYLCASSLTGANEKLFFGSGTQLSVL.

This chain uses TRBV5-6 with TRBJ2-7; TCRdb lists TRBD1, though no DNA is available to test this call. The CDR3 extends over 15 amino acids. Germline values: CDR1 SGHDT, CDR2 YYEEEE. CDR3 protein: CASSLDLGRRYEQYF.

The chain links TRBV5-6 to TRBJ1-5; TCRdb's assignment of TRBD1 cannot be checked, as there is no DNA. Germline V gene data show CDR1 as SGHDT and CDR2 as YYEEEE. The CDR3 spans 15 residues. This CDR3 is CASSFAQGNNQPQHF.

J is TRBJ2-1 and V is TRBV7-9; TCRdb's D gene call, TRBD2, goes unchecked for lack of DNA. The germline V gene encodes CDR1 SEHNR and CDR2 FQNEAQ (reference sequence). The CDR3 loop spans 15 amino acids. CDR3 loop: CASSQTSGAYNEQFF.

The CDR3 sequence: CASSYRDGTGNTIYF. This chain joins TRBV6-5 and TRBJ1-3; TCRdb lists TRBD1, though no DNA is available to test this call. The CDR3 extends over 15 amino acids. Per germline, CDR1 MNHEY and CDR2 SVGAGI.

The chain recombines TRBV20-1 with TRBJ2-3; TCRdb selects TRBD1, and the lack of DNA leaves this call unchecked. CDR1 DFQATT and CDR2 SNEGSKA come from the germline V gene (reference sequence). This CDR3 region has 14 residues. CDR3 residues: CSATLGLSGDTQYF.

This chain joins TRBV20-1 and TRBJ1-6; checking the TCRdb D call of TRBD1 is not possible without DNA. Germline CDR1 is DFQATT and CDR2 is SNEGSKA (reference sequence). The CDR3 covers 12 residues. CDR3 region: CSAYAGTGYLHF.

The chain joins TRBV6-6 to TRBJ2-1; absent DNA, TCRdb's TRBD1 call cannot be checked. The CDR3 loop spans 13 amino acids. Germline lookup yields CDR1 MNHNY and CDR2 SVGAGI (reference sequence). The CDR3 loop is CASSHRDYNEQFF.

This chain uses TRBV6-1 with TRBJ2-1. The CDR3 sequence is 15 residues long. Germline V lookup: CDR1 MNHNS, CDR2 SASEGT. The CDR3 reads CASNADRSSYNEQFF.

This chain joins TRBV5-1 and TRBJ2-1; the TCRdb call, TRBD2, lacks DNA for checking. The CDR3 totals 15 residues. CDR1 is SGHRS and CDR2 is YFSETQ in the germline V gene. The CDR3 reads CASTLMAGGNNEQFF.

The chain joins TRBV12-3 or TRBV12-4 to TRBJ2-2. This CDR3 spans 14 amino acids. The CDR3: CASNDRVNTGELFF.

This chain connects TRBV25-1 to TRBJ2-2; absent DNA, TCRdb's TRBD2 call cannot be checked. The germline V gene encodes CDR1 MGHDK and CDR2 SYGVNS. There are 15 residues in the CDR3. The CDR3 loop is CASRTSGAAKGELFF.

The chain uses TRBV6-5 and TRBJ2-7. Germline V gene lookup returns CDR1 MNHEY and CDR2 SVGAGI. The CDR3 totals 13 residues. CDR3: CASSYDETYEQYF.

The rearrangement uses TRBV12-3 or TRBV12-4 and TRBJ2-1; absent DNA, TCRdb's TRBD2 call cannot be checked. CDR3 size: 16 residues. The CDR3 sequence is CASSPGARAFYNEQFF.